One sample yielded the 24 T cell receptor beta chains listed below, sequenced in a study of blood T cell repertoires in COVID-19 (TCRdb year 2020). The protocol used for the library was the immunoSEQ multiplex PCR assay. In its TCRdb copy, this immuneACCESS table keeps in-frame sequences only and misses some clones. Where compared with another copy, unresolved V genes explain less than half of these, and the others have no known cause. For this sample the table gives roughly 130,000 clones, of which roughly 77% were detected only once. Around 5% of the sample belongs to the ten largest clones. The sequenced sample consisted of peripheral blood. The receptor source for this set is a woman between 65 and 79 years old with COVID-19, enrolled during active disease.

The rearrangement links TRBV9 to TRBJ2-1; 9 bases fit TRBD1. The CDR3 sequence is 15 residues long. Germline V CDR1 and CDR2: SGDLS, YYNGEE. The ends lost 4 bases at V and 10 bases at J; junction bases unmatched: 12. This CDR3 reads CASSPPGQGLGEQFF. The CDR3 DNA follows: TGTGCCAGCAGCCCACCGGGACAGGGCTTAGGAGAGCAGTTCTTC.

The rearrangement uses TRBV6-2 or TRBV6-3 and TRBJ2-1; the match to TRBD2 covers 10 bases. This CDR3 is 14 amino acids long. J was trimmed by 14 bases and V by 2 bases; bases with no gene match: 9. Germline assignment: CDR1 MNHEY and CDR2 SVGEGT. The CDR3 DNA is TGTGCCAGCAGTTACGGCCCCCTAAGCGGGGGGGAGTTCTTC. Residues: CASSYGPLSGGEFF.

The J gene is TRBJ1-1, the V gene TRBV11-3; D not resolved. Germline assignment: CDR1 SGHNT and CDR2 YENEEA. The CDR3 is made up of 13 amino acids. Trimming removed 5 bases from V and 4 bases from J, with 11 bases in between. CDR3 coding DNA: TGTGCCAGCAGCCCCCGCCGGGGCACTGAAGCTTTCTTT. Residues: CASSPRRGTEAFF. The variable domain in full, with the rest retrieved from reference TRBV11-3 and TRBJ1-1, is EAGVVQSPRYKIIEKKQPVAFWCNPISGHNTLYWYLQNLGQGPELLIRYENEEAVDDSQLPKDRFSAERLKGVDSTLKIQPAELGDSAVYLCASSPRRGTEAFFGQGTRLTVV.

This chain connects TRBV2 to TRBJ2-7; 8 bases match TRBD1. The CDR3 has 14 amino acids. The ends lost 6 bases at V and 0 bases at J; junction bases unmatched: 4. Germline V gives CDR1 SNHLY, CDR2 FYNNEI. The CDR3 nucleotides are TGTGCCAGCAGCCTCGACAGGGGCTCCTACGAGCAGTACTTC. Its translation: CASSLDRGSYEQYF. The whole variable domain, filled in from reference TRBV2 and TRBJ2-7, reads EPEVTQTPSHQVTQMGQEVILRCVPISNHLYFYWYRQILGQKVEFLVSFYNNEISEKSEIFDDQFSVERPDGSNFTLKIRSTKLEDSAMYFCASSLDRGSYEQYFGPGTRLTVT.

The gene calls are TRBV19 and TRBJ1-6; 7 bases map to TRBD1. CDR1 LNHDA and CDR2 SQIVND come from the germline V gene (reference sequence). V shed 10 bases, J shed 0 bases, and the junction held 15 bases outside the gene matches. The CDR3 totals 18 residues. The CDR3 region is CATGKWTGGSSYNSPLHF. The CDR3 nucleotides are TGTGCCACCGGGAAGTGGACAGGCGGTAGCTCCTATAATTCACCCCTCCACTTT.

This clone was counted once. This chain uses TRBV9 with TRBJ2-5; 9 bases fit TRBD1. The CDR3 runs to 16 residues. In germline, CDR1 is SGDLS, CDR2 YYNGEE. V was clipped by 3 bases and J by 5 bases; unmatched bases: 11. CDR3 residues: CASSAQGQGRIETQYF. The DNA for the CDR3 is TGTGCCAGCAGCGCCCAGGGACAGGGTCGAATCGAGACCCAGTACTTC.

The V and J genes are TRBV7-2 and TRBJ2-5; D might be TRBD2 (6 bases). CDR3 length: 14 amino acids. Germline V gene lookup returns CDR1 SGHTA and CDR2 FQGNSA. The V end lost 5 bases, the J end lost 5 bases, and 15 bases lay between the germline ends. The CDR3 bases are TGTGCCAGCAGCCACCTCGTGGCGGGGGAGACCCAGTACTTC. It yields the protein CASSHLVAGETQYF.

The chain links TRBV28 to TRBJ2-1, with 7 bases fitting TRBD2. V gave up 7 bases and J gave up 3 bases; unmatched junction bases: 9. This CDR3 comprises 15 residues. In germline, CDR1 is MDHEN, CDR2 SYDVKM. In DNA form, the CDR3 reads TGTGCCAGCACCCCTGGGGCGGGGGACTACAATGAGCAGTTCTTC. Translation: CASTPGAGDYNEQFF.

The chain combines TRBV19 with TRBJ1-1; 11 bases are a match to TRBD1. Germline CDR1 LNHDA, CDR2 SQIVND (reference sequence). J lost 9 bases, V lost 4 bases, and 10 bases had no gene match. The CDR3 sequence is 15 residues long. CDR3 loop: CASSTPGDRGRKAFF. The CDR3 bases are TGTGCCAGTAGTACCCCAGGGGACAGGGGGAGGAAAGCTTTCTTT.

This rearrangement joins TRBV18 to TRBJ2-7; D is perhaps TRBD2 (5 bases). CDR3 length equals 14 residues. Germline CDR1 is KGHSH and CDR2 is LQKENI. Deletions cut 3 bases from V and 5 bases from J, with 14 bases between. Here the CDR3 DNA reads TGTGCCAGCTCACCTGGTGGAGCGGTGGACGAGCAGTACTTC. This codes for CASSPGGAVDEQYF.

The V call is TRBV4-3, the J call TRBJ2-7; D ambiguous. The CDR3 sequence is 15 residues long. Germline V gives CDR1 LGHNA, CDR2 YSLEER. Trimming took off 4 bases at V and 1 base at J, with 14 bases between the two ends. Written as DNA, the CDR3 is TGCGCCAGCAGCCCCAACCCTACTGTTTCCTACGAGCAGTACTTC. As protein: CASSPNPTVSYEQYF.

V is TRBV11-1 and J is TRBJ1-6, with TRBD1 matching over 7 bases. The V gene end was trimmed by 4 bases and the J gene end by 0 bases; junction bases not matched to a gene: 3. The CDR3 spans 16 residues. Germline CDR1 is SGHAT and CDR2 is FQDESV (reference sequence). CDR3 DNA sequence: TGTGCCAGCAGCTCGGACAGGAGCTCCTATAATTCACCCCTCCACTTT. Its protein is CASSSDRSSYNSPLHF.

V usage is TRBV11-3 and J usage is TRBJ2-7; D is possibly TRBD1 (6 bases). The CDR3 extends over 13 amino acids. The germline V gene has CDR1 SGHNT and CDR2 YENEEA. V dropped 0 bases and J dropped 3 bases, with 6 bases sitting between them. CDR3: CASSLEGHYEQYF. Written as DNA, the CDR3 is TGTGCCAGCAGCTTAGAGGGACACTACGAGCAGTACTTC.

This chain joins TRBV5-1 and TRBJ2-7; the D gene is possibly TRBD1 (5 bases). Germline CDR1 SGHRS, CDR2 YFSETQ. The CDR3 runs 12 residues. Trimming removed 3 bases at V and 4 bases at J, with 8 bases between. The CDR3 region has the DNA TGCGCCAGCAGCTATCAGGGTTACGAGCAGTACTTC. This gives the protein CASSYQGYEQYF.

The V call is TRBV6-6, the J call TRBJ1-3, with 7 positions matching TRBD1. The junction had 5 bases not matched to a gene; V was cut back by 2 bases and J by 4 bases. Germline CDR1 and CDR2: MNHNY and SVGAGI (reference sequence). This CDR3 has 15 residues. CDR3 sequence (DNA): TGTGCCAGCAGTTACGGGGGACAGTCAGGAAACACCATATATTTT. It yields the protein CASSYGGQSGNTIYF.

The chain recombines TRBV18 with TRBJ1-1; D is uncertain. Germline CDR1 KGHSH, CDR2 LQKENI. The CDR3 runs 13 residues. The V end lost 2 bases, the J end lost 1 base, and 5 bases lay between the germline ends. CDR3 sequence: CASSPWRNTEAFF. CDR3 nucleotides: TGTGCCAGCTCACCATGGAGGAACACTGAAGCTTTCTTT. Drawing the rest from reference TRBV18 and TRBJ1-1, the complete variable domain is NAGVMQNPRHLVRRRGQEARLRCSPMKGHSHVYWYRQLPEEGLKFMVYLQKENIIDESGMPKERFSAEFPKEGPSILRIQQVVRGDSAAYFCASSPWRNTEAFFGQGTRLTVV.

This clone appeared many times. This chain uses TRBV5-5 with TRBJ2-7; 10 nucleotides align to TRBD2. There are 17 residues in the CDR3. The ends lost 3 bases at V and 0 bases at J; junction bases unmatched: 9. The germline V gene has CDR1 SGHKS and CDR2 YYEKEE (reference sequence). The CDR3 sequence is CASSWESSGGYSYEQYF. Written as DNA, the CDR3 is TGTGCCAGCAGCTGGGAGAGTAGCGGGGGGTACTCCTACGAGCAGTACTTC.

The chain joins TRBV7-9 to TRBJ2-7; TRBD2 matches at 12 bases. V shed 5 bases and J 6 bases; nucleotides not matched to a gene: 5. The V gene's germline CDR1 is SEHNR and CDR2 FQNEAQ (reference sequence). The CDR3 is 14 amino acids. The CDR3 sequence: CASSGTLAGGEQYF. CDR3 coding DNA: TGTGCCAGCAGCGGAACACTAGCGGGGGGCGAGCAGTACTTC.

The V call is TRBV2, the J call TRBJ1-6; TRBD1 is a possible D gene (5 bases). V lost 6 bases, J lost 7 bases, and 10 bases lay in between. CDR3 length: 13 amino acids. Germline lookup yields CDR1 SNHLY and CDR2 FYNNEI. The DNA for the CDR3 is TGTGCCAGCAGACAGGAGATGAATTCACCCCTCCACTTT. This translates into CASRQEMNSPLHF.

The rearrangement uses TRBV29-1 and TRBJ1-2; no firm D call. This CDR3 has 12 residues. V was pared by 7 bases and J by 3 bases, with 12 bases between. Germline-derived CDR1 and CDR2 are SQVTM and ANQGSEA. The CDR3 region has the DNA TGCAGCGCCCTTGGGAGGGACTATGGCTACACCTTC. Its translation is CSALGRDYGYTF.

The chain links TRBV19 to TRBJ1-2, with D uncertain. The ends were cut back, 8 bases at V and 2 bases at J, with 21 bases in the middle. This CDR3 region has 16 residues. Germline loops: CDR1 LNHDA, CDR2 SQIVND (reference sequence). CDR3 coding DNA: TGTGCCAGTTCCTTCCAACCCTTTGGAGGGAACTATGGCTACACCTTC. Its translation: CASSFQPFGGNYGYTF.

V usage is TRBV19 and J usage is TRBJ1-5, with TRBD1 as a possible D gene (5 bases). Trimming took 5 bases from V and 4 from J, leaving 9 bases between them. The germline gives CDR1 LNHDA, CDR2 SQIVND (reference sequence). The CDR3 extends over 13 amino acids. This CDR3 reads CASSADRNQPQHF. The CDR3 region has the DNA TGTGCCAGTAGTGCAGACAGAAATCAGCCCCAGCATTTT.

The chain joins TRBV2 to TRBJ1-3, with D tentatively TRBD1 (5 bases). Between the trimmed V and J ends, which lost 7 bases and 2 bases, there was a span of 9 bases. The CDR3 loop spans 13 amino acids. In germline, CDR1 is SNHLY, CDR2 FYNNEI. This CDR3 is CASNGRAGNTIYF. DNA of the CDR3: TGTGCCAGCAACGGCAGGGCTGGAAACACCATATATTTT.

The CDR3 DNA reads TGTGCCAGCAGCCCCGGGGGACTAGCGGGGTTAGAGACCCAGTACTTC. Translating gives CASSPGGLAGLETQYF. J is TRBJ2-5 and V is TRBV9, with 13 bases lining up with TRBD2. Germline V lookup: CDR1 SGDLS, CDR2 YYNGEE. The CDR3 has 16 amino acids. J was trimmed by 4 bases and V by 4 bases; bases with no gene match: 7.